This TCR beta chain originates from a study of immune cell composition in non-small cell lung cancer. Sequenced by immunoSEQ multiplex PCR; TCRdb stores in-frame clones only, minus some. The sample has about 7,000 clones, 82% seen once. Normal lung was taken at the farthest possible site, at least 3 cm from tumour. Genomic DNA came from frozen unsorted single-cell suspensions. Trimming removed 4 bases at V and 1 base at J, with 14 bases between. This CDR3 has 15 amino acids. In germline, CDR1 is SGHNT, CDR2 YYREEE (reference sequence). Points on this clone: Its specificity is not known.

General observations from the study: Dominant in vivo tumour-associated clones were not shown to share tumour-reactive sequences. Squamous carcinomas (approximately 80%) more often had tumour-associated clones >0.5% than adenocarcinomas (around 33%). Overall clonality, unlike maximal tumour-associated clone frequency, did not predict TIL reactivity.

The sequencing sample was made of non-adjacent lung tissue. This TCR derives from a human donor with non-small cell lung cancer. The rearrangement links TRBV5-4 to TRBJ2-5; tentative D call: TRBD2 (6 bases). CDR3 protein: CASSAGGASQETQYF. In DNA form, the CDR3 reads TGTGCCAGCAGCGCCGGCGGGGCTTCCCAAGAGACCCAGTACTTC.